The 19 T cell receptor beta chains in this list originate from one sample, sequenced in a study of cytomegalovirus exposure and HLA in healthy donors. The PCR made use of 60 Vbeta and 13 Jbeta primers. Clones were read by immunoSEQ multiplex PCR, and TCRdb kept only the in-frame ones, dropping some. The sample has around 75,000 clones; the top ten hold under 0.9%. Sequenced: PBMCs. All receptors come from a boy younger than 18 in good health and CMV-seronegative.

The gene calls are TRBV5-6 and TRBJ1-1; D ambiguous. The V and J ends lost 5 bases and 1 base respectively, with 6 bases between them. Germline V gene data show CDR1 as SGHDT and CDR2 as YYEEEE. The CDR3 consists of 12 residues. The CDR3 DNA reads TGTGCCAGCAGGGCTTGGAACACTGAAGCTTTCTTT. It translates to CASRAWNTEAFF.

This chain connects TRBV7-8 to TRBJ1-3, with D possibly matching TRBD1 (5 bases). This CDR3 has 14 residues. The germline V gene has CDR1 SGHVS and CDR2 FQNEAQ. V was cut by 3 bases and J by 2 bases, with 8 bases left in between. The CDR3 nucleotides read TGTGCCAGCAGCTTGACAGTGACTGGAAACACCATATATTTT. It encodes CASSLTVTGNTIYF.

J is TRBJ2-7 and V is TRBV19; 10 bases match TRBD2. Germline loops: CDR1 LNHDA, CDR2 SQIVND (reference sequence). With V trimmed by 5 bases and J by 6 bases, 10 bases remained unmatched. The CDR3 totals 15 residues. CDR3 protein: CASSLSSGSAAEQYF. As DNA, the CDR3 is TGTGCCAGTAGTTTGTCTAGCGGGAGTGCGGCCGAGCAGTACTTC.

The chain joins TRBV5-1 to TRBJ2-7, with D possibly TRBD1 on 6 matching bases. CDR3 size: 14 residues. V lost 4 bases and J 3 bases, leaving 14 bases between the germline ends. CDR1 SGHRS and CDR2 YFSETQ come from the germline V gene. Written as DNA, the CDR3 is TGCGCCAGCAGCCTACAGGGACGGGGCTACGAGCAGTACTTC. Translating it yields CASSLQGRGYEQYF.

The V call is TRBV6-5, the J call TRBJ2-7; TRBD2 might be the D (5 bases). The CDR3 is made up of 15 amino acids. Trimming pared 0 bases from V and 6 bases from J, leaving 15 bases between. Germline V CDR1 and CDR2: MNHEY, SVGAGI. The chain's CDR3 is CASSYSKVGVREQYF. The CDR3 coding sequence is TGTGCCAGCAGTTACTCAAAGGTGGGAGTACGCGAGCAGTACTTC.

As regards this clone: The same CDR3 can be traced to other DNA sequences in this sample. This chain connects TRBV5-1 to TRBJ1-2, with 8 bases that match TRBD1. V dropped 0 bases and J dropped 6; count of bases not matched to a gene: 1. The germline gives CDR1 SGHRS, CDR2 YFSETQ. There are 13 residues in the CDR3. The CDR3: CASSLGTGNGYTF. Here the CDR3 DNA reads TGCGCCAGCAGCTTGGGGACAGGGAATGGCTACACCTTC.

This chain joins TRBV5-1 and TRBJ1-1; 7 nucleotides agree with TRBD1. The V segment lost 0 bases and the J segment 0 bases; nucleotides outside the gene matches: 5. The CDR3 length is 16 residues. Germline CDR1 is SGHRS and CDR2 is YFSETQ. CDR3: CASSLVWGQLNTEAFF. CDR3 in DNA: TGCGCCAGCAGCTTGGTTTGGGGACAGTTGAACACTGAAGCTTTCTTT.

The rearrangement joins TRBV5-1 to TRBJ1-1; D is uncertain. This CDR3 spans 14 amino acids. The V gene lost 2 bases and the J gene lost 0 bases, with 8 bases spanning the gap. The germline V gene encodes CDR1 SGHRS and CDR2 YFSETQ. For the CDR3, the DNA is TGCGCCAGCAGCTTTCACTACATGAACACTGAAGCTTTCTTT. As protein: CASSFHYMNTEAFF.

CDR3 region: CASSPASGGSSGELFF. The CDR3 DNA follows: TGTGCCAGCAGCCCCGCTAGCGGGGGGTCCAGCGGGGAGCTGTTTTTT. The genes are TRBV7-3 and TRBJ2-2; 11 bases fit TRBD2. The V and J ends lost 5 bases and 7 bases, in that order; junction bases with no gene match: 9. Germline assignment: CDR1 SGHTA and CDR2 FQGTGA. The CDR3 has 16 residues.

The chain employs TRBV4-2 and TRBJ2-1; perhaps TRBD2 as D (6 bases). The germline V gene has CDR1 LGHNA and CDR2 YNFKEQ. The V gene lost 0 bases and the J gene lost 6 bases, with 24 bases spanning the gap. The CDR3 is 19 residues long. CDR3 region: CASSQDWGELELRGNEQFF. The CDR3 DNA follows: TGTGCCAGCAGCCAAGATTGGGGGGAATTAGAATTAAGGGGCAATGAGCAGTTCTTC.

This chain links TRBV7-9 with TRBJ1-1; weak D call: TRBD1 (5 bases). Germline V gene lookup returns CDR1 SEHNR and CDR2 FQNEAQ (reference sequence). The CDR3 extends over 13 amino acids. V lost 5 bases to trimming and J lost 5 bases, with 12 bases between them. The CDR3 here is CASSPWGDTEAFF. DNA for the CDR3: TGTGCCAGCAGCCCCTGGGGGGATACTGAAGCTTTCTTT.

The CDR3 DNA sequence: TGCGCCAGCAGCCAAGGGTTGGGGGGGCAAAATGAAAAACTGTTTTTT. Translation gives CASSQGLGGQNEKLFF. This rearrangement joins TRBV4-1 to TRBJ1-4, with D perhaps matching TRBD1 (6 bases). This CDR3 comprises 16 residues. CDR1 MGHRA and CDR2 YSYEKL come from the germline V gene. The V and J ends lost 1 base and 5 bases respectively, with 14 bases between them.

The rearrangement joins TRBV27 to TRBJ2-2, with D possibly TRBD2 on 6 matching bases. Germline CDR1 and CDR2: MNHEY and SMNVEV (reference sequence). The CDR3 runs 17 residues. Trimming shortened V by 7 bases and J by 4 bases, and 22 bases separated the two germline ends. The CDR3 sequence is CASTLGQSGAGTGELFF. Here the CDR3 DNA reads TGTGCCAGCACCCTGGGGCAAAGCGGAGCGGGCACCGGGGAGCTGTTTTTT.

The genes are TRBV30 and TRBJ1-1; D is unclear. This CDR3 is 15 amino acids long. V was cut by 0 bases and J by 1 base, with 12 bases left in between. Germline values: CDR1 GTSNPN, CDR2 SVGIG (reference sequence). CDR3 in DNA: TGTGCCTGGAGTGTATCCGGGGTAGGGAACACTGAAGCTTTCTTT. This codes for CAWSVSGVGNTEAFF.

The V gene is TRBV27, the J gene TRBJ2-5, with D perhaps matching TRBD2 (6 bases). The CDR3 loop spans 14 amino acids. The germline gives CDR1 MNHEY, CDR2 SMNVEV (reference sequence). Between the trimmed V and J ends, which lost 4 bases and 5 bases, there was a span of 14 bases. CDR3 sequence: CASSYGRGSETQYF. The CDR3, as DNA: TGTGCCAGCAGTTATGGTCGGGGGTCGGAGACCCAGTACTTC.

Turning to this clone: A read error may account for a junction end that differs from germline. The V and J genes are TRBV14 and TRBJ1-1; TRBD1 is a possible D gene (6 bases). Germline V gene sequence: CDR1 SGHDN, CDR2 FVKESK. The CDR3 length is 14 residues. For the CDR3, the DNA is TGTGCCAGCAGCCAAGTCAGGGGCGCTACTGATGCTTTCTTT. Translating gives CASSQVRGATDAFF.

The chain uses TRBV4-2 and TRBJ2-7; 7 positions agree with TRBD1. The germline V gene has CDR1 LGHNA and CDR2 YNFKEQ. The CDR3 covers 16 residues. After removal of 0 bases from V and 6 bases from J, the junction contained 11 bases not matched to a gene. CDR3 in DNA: TGTGCCAGCAGCCAAGAACCCGGGAAAGGGGGCGGCGAGCAGTACTTC. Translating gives CASSQEPGKGGGEQYF.

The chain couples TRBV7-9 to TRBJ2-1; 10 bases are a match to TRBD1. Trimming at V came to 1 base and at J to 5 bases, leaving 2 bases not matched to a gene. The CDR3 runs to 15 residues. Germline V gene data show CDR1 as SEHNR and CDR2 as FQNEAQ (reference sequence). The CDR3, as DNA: TGTGCCAGCAGCTTAGGACAGGGGGCAAACAATGAGCAGTTCTTC. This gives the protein CASSLGQGANNEQFF.

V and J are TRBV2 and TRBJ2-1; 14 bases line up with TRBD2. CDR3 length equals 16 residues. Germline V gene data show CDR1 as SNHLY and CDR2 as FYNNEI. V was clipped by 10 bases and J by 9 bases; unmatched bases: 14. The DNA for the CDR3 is TGTGCCACCCTTATCTCTCCGGGACTAGCGGGAGCTGAGCAGTTCTTC. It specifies CATLISPGLAGAEQFF.